This T cell receptor beta chain was sequenced for a study of blood T cell repertoires in COVID-19. Across the whole study: The United States, Italy and Spain supplied acute and convalescent COVID-19 samples. T cells, B-cell-depleted T cells, or PBMCs supplied cDNA or gDNA.

Germline V CDR1 and CDR2: LGHNA, YNFKEQ. This CDR3 spans 15 amino acids. Deletions cut 0 bases from V and 3 bases from J, with 9 bases between. This clone was seen more than once but under ten times. Study processing details: It was from reference gene primer amplification that nucleated cell counts were estimated. Only in-frame clones appear in the TCRdb table, and some are missing; sequencing was by immunoSEQ multiplex PCR. The V and J calls and clone size are taken from that table; D and trimming were inferred from the DNA. The table lists fewer than 250,000 clones, 85% of them singletons. Sequencing was performed on peripheral blood. The genes are TRBV4-2 and TRBJ1-5; D is unresolved. The receptor was isolated from a man aged 40-55 years with acute or convalescent COVID-19. The CDR3 DNA sequence: TGTGCCAGCAGCCAAGATATGCAGAACAATCAGCCCCAGCATTTT. Protein sequence: CASSQDMQNNQPQHF.